The table lists the clone carrying this T cell receptor beta chain with a few counts. The sample comes from a study of blood T cell repertoires in COVID-19. For the study at large: Sources were T cells, B-cell-depleted T cells, or PBMCs; the material itself was cDNA or gDNA.

Participant age was about 18 to 95 years, and participants resided in fewer than 30 US areas. Per the study methods: Amplified reference gene primers provided the basis for estimating nucleated cell counts. Produced via immunoSEQ multiplex PCR; TCRdb's table is partial and in-frame only. From that table come the V and J calls and clone size; the DNA was used to work out D and trimming. This table has fewer than 200,000 clones, approximately 84% appearing once. Per the germline V gene, CDR1 is SGHKS and CDR2 is YYEKEE (reference sequence). Unmatched junction bases numbered 3, after V lost 3 bases and J lost 6 bases. The CDR3 consists of 13 residues.

The specimen sequenced was PBMCs or T cells enriched from blood (not recorded which). J is TRBJ1-5 and V is TRBV5-5, with 7 bases identical to TRBD1. This TCR was recovered from a woman between 40 and 50 years old with acute COVID-19. In DNA form, the CDR3 reads TGTGCCAGCAGCTACAGGGGAGGTCAGCCCCAGCATTTT. It encodes CASSYRGGQPQHF.